The following is a T cell receptor beta chain sequence with its context. The CDR3 sequence is 17 residues long. Losses at the gene ends were 4 bases for V and 8 bases for J; bases not matched to a gene: 14. CDR1 is SGDLS, CDR2 YYNGEE, per germline. The repertoire was sequenced with immunoSEQ multiplex PCR; TCRdb's copy has only in-frame clones and lacks some. The sample includes roughly 48,000 clones, about 84% of them seen just once. This sample was included in a study of T cells in tumors after PD-1 blockade. Source: PBMCs, taken before anti-PD-1 treatment. The rearrangement uses TRBV9 and TRBJ2-3; TRBD1 aligns across 12 bases. The sequence came from a human donor with basal cell carcinoma. CDR3 region: CASSPRPGTGGPGTQYF. The CDR3 DNA sequence: TGTGCCAGCAGCCCCCGCCCCGGGACAGGGGGCCCGGGTACGCAGTATTTT.